One and the same sample provided the 16 T cell receptor beta chains below, sequenced in a study of blood T cell repertoires in COVID-19. Sequencing used immunoSEQ multiplex PCR; TCRdb keeps in-frame clones, though not all of them. This sample yields about 55,000 clones, of which about 88% are seen a single time; roughly 8.4% belongs to the top ten. Sequencing was performed on peripheral blood. These receptors all stem from a man aged 55-75 years with active COVID-19.

This chain connects TRBV28 to TRBJ1-5; perhaps TRBD1 as D (6 bases). This CDR3 spans 19 amino acids. V lost 6 bases and J 0 bases, leaving 24 bases between the germline ends. In germline, CDR1 is MDHEN, CDR2 SYDVKM. CDR3 bases: TGTGCCAGCAGATCATTGCTCCGGGACAAATTGCATAGCAATCAGCCCCAGCATTTT. It codes for CASRSLLRDKLHSNQPQHF.

V usage is TRBV3-1 (or the pseudogene TRBV3-2) and J usage is TRBJ2-2; unclear D gene. Germline V lookup: CDR1 LGHDT, CDR2 YNNKEL (reference sequence). This CDR3 has 14 residues. Trimming removed 0 bases from V and 8 bases from J, with 10 bases in between. CDR3 in amino acids: CASSQDFPSGELFF. CDR3 DNA sequence: TGTGCCAGCAGCCAAGATTTCCCGTCGGGGGAGCTGTTTTTT.

This chain links TRBV9 with TRBJ2-3, with TRBD2 identical over 13 bases. The germline V gene has CDR1 SGDLS and CDR2 YYNGEE. The CDR3 consists of 15 residues. With V trimmed by 3 bases and J by 5 bases, 3 bases remained unmatched. The CDR3 DNA is TGTGCCAGCAGCGGAGGACTAGCGGGAGTAGATACGCAGTATTTT. It translates to CASSGGLAGVDTQYF.

The chain combines TRBV7-9 with TRBJ2-3, with 8 bases that match TRBD2. The CDR3 runs to 15 residues. The junction had 8 bases not matched to a gene; V was cut back by 4 bases and J by 5 bases. The germline CDR1 and CDR2 sequences are SEHNR and FQNEAQ (reference sequence). CDR3 DNA: TGTGCCAGCAGCTCACCCGGGCTAGCGGGAGATACGCAGTATTTT. This sequence encodes CASSSPGLAGDTQYF.

This clone was recorded once. V gene TRBV10-3 combines with J gene TRBJ1-1; no reliable D call. V gave up 2 bases and J gave up 1 base, with 5 bases separating them. This CDR3 region has 13 residues. In germline, CDR1 is ENHRY, CDR2 SYGVKD. DNA for the CDR3: TGTGCCATCAGTGAGGACAAGAACACTGAAGCTTTCTTT. Translation gives CAISEDKNTEAFF.

The chain combines TRBV9 with TRBJ2-2; D is perhaps TRBD1 (6 bases). The germline V and J ends were trimmed by 3 bases and 6 bases, with 21 bases remaining between them. The germline V gene encodes CDR1 SGDLS and CDR2 YYNGEE. The CDR3 is 17 residues long. This chain's CDR3 is CASSGANRAWVAGELFF. CDR3 coding DNA: TGTGCCAGCAGCGGAGCCAACAGGGCGTGGGTGGCCGGGGAGCTGTTTTTT.

The V gene is TRBV11-3, the J gene TRBJ2-2; tentatively, D is TRBD2 (6 bases). The CDR3 spans 15 residues. Germline lookup yields CDR1 SGHNT and CDR2 YENEEA. The germline V and J ends were trimmed by 6 bases and 6 bases, with 17 bases remaining between them. CDR3 sequence: CASSNRGSGSGELFF. CDR3 in DNA: TGTGCCAGCAGTAACAGAGGGAGCGGGTCCGGGGAGCTGTTTTTT.

This clone occurred a few times. The chain employs TRBV15 and TRBJ2-1; TRBD2 matches at 7 bases. This CDR3 has 16 residues. The germline gives CDR1 LNHNV, CDR2 YYDKDF (reference sequence). J lost 2 bases, V lost 1 base, and 5 bases had no gene match. CDR3 coding DNA: TGTGCCACCAGCAGAGGGAGCGGGAACACCTACAATGAGCAGTTCTTC. Translating gives CATSRGSGNTYNEQFF.

CDR3 in DNA: TGTGCCAGCAGCAAGGACAGGGGCGTAGCCAACCCGTACGAGCAGTACTTC. It is translated as CASSKDRGVANPYEQYF. This sequence joins TRBV7-9 and TRBJ2-7, with 9 bases fitting TRBD1. Germline CDR1 reads SEHNR; CDR2 reads FQNEAQ (reference sequence). CDR3 size: 17 residues. With V trimmed by 5 bases and J by 4 bases, 15 bases remained unmatched. Looking up the rest from reference TRBV7-9 and TRBJ2-7 gives the full variable domain: DTGVSQNPRHKITKRGQNVTFRCDPISEHNRLYWYRQTLGQGPEFLTYFQNEAQLEKSRLLSDRFSAERPKGSFSTLEIQRTEQGDSAMYLCASSKDRGVANPYEQYFGPGTRLTVT.

The chain recombines TRBV7-9 with TRBJ2-3; 7 nucleotides align to TRBD2. This CDR3 comprises 16 residues. The germline gives CDR1 SEHNR, CDR2 FQNEAQ (reference sequence). V trimming: 0 bases; J trimming: 0 bases; junction bases outside the gene matches: 3. The CDR3 bases are TGTGCCAGCAGCTTAGCGGCTAGCGGAAGCACAGATACGCAGTATTTT. Amino acids: CASSLAASGSTDTQYF.

This clone was detected once. This chain uses TRBV15 with TRBJ1-5; the D gene is possibly TRBD1 (5 bases). Trimming removed 0 bases at V and 4 bases at J, with 10 bases between. The V gene's germline CDR1 is LNHNV and CDR2 YYDKDF (reference sequence). This CDR3 contains 15 residues. The CDR3 reads CATSRDRQGNQPQHF. CDR3 nucleotide sequence: TGTGCCACCAGCAGAGATCGTCAGGGTAATCAGCCCCAGCATTTT.

This sequence joins TRBV3-1 (or the pseudogene TRBV3-2) and TRBJ2-7, with TRBD1 as a possible D gene (5 bases). The V end was cut by 2 bases, the J end by 3 bases, with 8 bases between. The V gene's germline CDR1 is LGHDT and CDR2 YNNKEL (reference sequence). CDR3 length: 13 amino acids. The CDR3 loop reads CASSQQGVYEQYF. The DNA of the CDR3 is TGTGCCAGCAGCCAACAGGGTGTCTACGAGCAGTACTTC.

The rearrangement joins TRBV19 to TRBJ1-2; D not resolved. This CDR3 has 13 amino acids. V lost 1 base and J 5 bases, leaving 8 bases between the germline ends. Looked up from germline, CDR1 is LNHDA and CDR2 is SQIVND (reference sequence). The CDR3 DNA reads as TGTGCCAGTAGTATAGGCAGAAAGTATGGCTACACCTTC. Its translation: CASSIGRKYGYTF.

The chain uses TRBV5-1 and TRBJ1-3; 10 bases agree with TRBD1. V shed 4 bases and J 0 bases; nucleotides not matched to a gene: 7. The CDR3 has 17 amino acids. The germline CDR1 and CDR2 sequences are SGHRS and YFSETQ. This CDR3 is CASSTGTGASSGNTIYF. In DNA, the CDR3 is TGCGCCAGCAGCACAGGGACAGGGGCTAGCTCTGGAAACACCATATATTTT.

This clone has just one count. Written as DNA, the CDR3 is TGTGCCAGCAGTTTTTGGAGGGTATTCTATGGCTACACCTTC. Amino acids: CASSFWRVFYGYTF. V gene TRBV28 combines with J gene TRBJ1-2; the D is unclear. The CDR3 spans 14 residues. Trimming removed 3 bases from V and 4 bases from J, with 12 bases in between. Germline V gene data show CDR1 as MDHEN and CDR2 as SYDVKM.

The chain has TRBV6-5 and TRBJ2-7; D is unresolved. V lost 2 bases, J lost 0 bases, and 8 bases lay in between. Germline V gene lookup returns CDR1 MNHEY and CDR2 SVGAGI. The CDR3 length is 14 residues. The chain's CDR3 is CASSYGANSYEQYF. Here the CDR3 DNA reads TGTGCCAGCAGTTACGGAGCAAACTCCTACGAGCAGTACTTC.